The source of this T cell receptor (beta chain) is a study of blood T cell repertoires in COVID-19. Study overall: Collection of acute and convalescent COVID-19 samples took place in the United States, Italy and Spain. Sample material is recorded as cDNA or gDNA derived from T cells, B-cell-depleted T cells, or PBMCs.

This CDR3 contains 12 residues. V shed 5 bases and J 5 bases; nucleotides not matched to a gene: 1. The germline V gene encodes CDR1 MNHEY and CDR2 SMNVEV (reference sequence). In the authors' methods: Estimated nucleated cell counts came from reference gene primer amplification. The data were produced by immunoSEQ multiplex PCR, yet TCRdb's version contains in-frame clones alone and is incomplete. The V and J calls and the clone size are those of that table, but D and trimming were determined from the DNA. The sample lists 120,000 to 150,000 clones, around nine tenths occurring once. The sample comprised peripheral blood. The sequence was obtained from a woman aged 40 to 49 with acute or convalescent COVID-19. This sequence joins TRBV27 and TRBJ1-1; 8 nucleotides match TRBD1. In nucleotides, the CDR3 is TGTGCCAGCAGTCACAGGGGGACTGAAGCTTTCTTT. This sequence encodes CASSHRGTEAFF.